This passage covers 3 T cell receptor beta chains from one sample sequenced in a study of T cells after yellow fever vaccination. TCRdb passed the 5' RACE reads through MiXCR, listing each CDR3 protein once. The sample lists some 150,000 distinct CDR3 sequences, just over 6.5% occurring once. The sample was CD4+ T cells sorted from PBMCs, taken 10 days after the yellow fever booster vaccination. The receptors were sampled from a man aged 30-40 years who received the YFV17D yellow fever vaccine.

This clonotype was counted many times. The V gene is TRBV20-1, the J gene TRBJ2-3, with TRBD1 matching 7 bases. The CDR3 loop spans 13 amino acids. The J segment lost 2 bases and the V segment lost 6 bases, leaving 5 bases of the junction unmatched. Germline-derived CDR1 and CDR2 are DFQATT and SNEGSKA (reference sequence). The CDR3 DNA reads TGCAGTGCCCCGGGGACAGCCACAGATACGCAGTATTTT. It encodes CSAPGTATDTQYF.

The rearrangement uses TRBV30 and TRBJ2-6; the match to TRBD2 covers 14 bases. There are 19 residues in the CDR3. The trim removed 2 bases at V and 4 bases at J, leaving 10 bases unmatched. Germline V gene lookup returns CDR1 GTSNPN and CDR2 SVGIG (reference sequence). CDR3 nucleotides: TGTGCCTGGAGTAGTCGGGGACTAGCGGGAGTGTTAGGGGCCAACGTCCTGACTTTC. It specifies CAWSSRGLAGVLGANVLTF.

The rearrangement joins TRBV12-3 or TRBV12-4 to TRBJ1-5, with D unclear. Trimming removed 4 bases from V and 0 bases from J, with 28 bases in between. The CDR3 length is 21 residues. CDR3 region: CASSSLFEAWTAPYSNQPQHF. The CDR3 DNA is TGTGCCAGCAGTTCCCTATTCGAAGCATGGACGGCCCCTTATAGCAATCAGCCCCAGCATTTT.